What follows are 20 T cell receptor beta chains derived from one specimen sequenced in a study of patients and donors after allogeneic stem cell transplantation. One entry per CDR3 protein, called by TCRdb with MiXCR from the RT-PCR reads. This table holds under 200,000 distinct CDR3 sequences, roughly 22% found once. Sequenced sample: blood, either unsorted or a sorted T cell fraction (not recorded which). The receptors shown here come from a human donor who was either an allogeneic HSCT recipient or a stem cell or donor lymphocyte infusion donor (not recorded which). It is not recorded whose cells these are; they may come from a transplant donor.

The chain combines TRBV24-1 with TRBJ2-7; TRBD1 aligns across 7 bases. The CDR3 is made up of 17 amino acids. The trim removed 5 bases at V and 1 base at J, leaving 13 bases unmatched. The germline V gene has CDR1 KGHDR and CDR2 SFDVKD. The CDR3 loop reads CATSAGAGGYFSYEQYF. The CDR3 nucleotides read TGTGCCACCAGTGCTGGGGCAGGGGGTTATTTTTCCTACGAGCAGTACTTC.

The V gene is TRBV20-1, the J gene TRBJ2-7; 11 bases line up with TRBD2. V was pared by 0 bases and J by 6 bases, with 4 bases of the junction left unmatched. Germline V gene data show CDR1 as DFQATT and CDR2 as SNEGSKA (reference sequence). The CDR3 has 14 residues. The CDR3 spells CSAREGLAGGEQYF. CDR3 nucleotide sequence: TGCAGTGCTAGAGAAGGCCTAGCGGGGGGCGAGCAGTACTTC.

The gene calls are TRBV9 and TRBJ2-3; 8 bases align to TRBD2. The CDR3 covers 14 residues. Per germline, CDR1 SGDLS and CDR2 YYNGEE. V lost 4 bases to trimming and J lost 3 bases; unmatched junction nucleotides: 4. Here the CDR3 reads CASSLSGTTDTQYF. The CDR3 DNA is TGTGCCAGCAGCCTTAGCGGGACTACAGATACGCAGTATTTT. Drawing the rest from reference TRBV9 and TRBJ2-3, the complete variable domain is DSGVTQTPKHLITATGQRVTLRCSPRSGDLSVYWYQQSLDQGLQFLIQYYNGEERAKGNILERFSAQQFPDLHSELNLSSLELGDSALYFCASSLSGTTDTQYFGPGTRLTVL.

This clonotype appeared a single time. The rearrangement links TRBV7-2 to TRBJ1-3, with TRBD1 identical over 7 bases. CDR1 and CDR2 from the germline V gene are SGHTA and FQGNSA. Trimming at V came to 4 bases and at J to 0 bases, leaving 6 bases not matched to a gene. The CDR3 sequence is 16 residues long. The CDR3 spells CASSWNRGDSGNTIYF. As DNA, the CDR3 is TGTGCCAGCAGCTGGAACAGGGGTGACTCTGGAAACACCATATATTTT.

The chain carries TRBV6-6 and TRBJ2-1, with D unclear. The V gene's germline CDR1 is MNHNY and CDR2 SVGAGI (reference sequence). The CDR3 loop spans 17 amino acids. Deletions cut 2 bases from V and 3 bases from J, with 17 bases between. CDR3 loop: CASSYLRRTHVYNEQFF. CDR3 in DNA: TGTGCCAGCAGTTACCTAAGGCGGACCCACGTCTACAATGAGCAGTTCTTC.

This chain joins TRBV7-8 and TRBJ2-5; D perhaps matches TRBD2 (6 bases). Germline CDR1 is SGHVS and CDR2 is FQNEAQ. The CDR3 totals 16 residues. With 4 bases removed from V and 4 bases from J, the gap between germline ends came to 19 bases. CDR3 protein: CASSSLRRLVPETQYF. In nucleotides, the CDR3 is TGTGCCAGCAGCTCCCTCCGACGACTAGTCCCAGAGACCCAGTACTTC.

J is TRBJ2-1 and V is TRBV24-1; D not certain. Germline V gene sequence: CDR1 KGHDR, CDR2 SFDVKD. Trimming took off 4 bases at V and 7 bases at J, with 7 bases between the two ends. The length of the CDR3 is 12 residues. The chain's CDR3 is CATSETANEQFF. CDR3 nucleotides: TGTGCCACCAGTGAAACAGCGAATGAGCAGTTCTTC.

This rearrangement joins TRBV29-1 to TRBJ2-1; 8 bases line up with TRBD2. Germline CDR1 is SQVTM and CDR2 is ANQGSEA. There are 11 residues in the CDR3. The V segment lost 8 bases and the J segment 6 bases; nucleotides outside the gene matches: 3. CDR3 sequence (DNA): TGCAGCACCGGGGGGGTCAATGAGCAGTTCTTC. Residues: CSTGGVNEQFF.

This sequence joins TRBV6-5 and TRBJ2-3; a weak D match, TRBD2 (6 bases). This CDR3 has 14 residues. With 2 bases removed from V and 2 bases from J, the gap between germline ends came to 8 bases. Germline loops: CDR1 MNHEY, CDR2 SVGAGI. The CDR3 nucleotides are TGTGCCAGCAGTTACGCGGGGACCACAGATACGCAGTATTTT. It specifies CASSYAGTTDTQYF.

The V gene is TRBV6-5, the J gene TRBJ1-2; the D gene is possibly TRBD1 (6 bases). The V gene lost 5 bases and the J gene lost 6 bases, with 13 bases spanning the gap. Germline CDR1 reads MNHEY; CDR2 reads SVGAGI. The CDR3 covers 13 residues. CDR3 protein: CASSAIGGDGYTF. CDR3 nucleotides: TGTGCCAGCAGTGCGATCGGGGGCGATGGCTACACCTTC.

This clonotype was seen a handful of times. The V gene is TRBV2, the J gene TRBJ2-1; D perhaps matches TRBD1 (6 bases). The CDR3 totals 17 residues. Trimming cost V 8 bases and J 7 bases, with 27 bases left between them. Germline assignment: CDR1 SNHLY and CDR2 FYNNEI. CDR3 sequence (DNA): TGTGCCAGCGGGCCGGGACAAACTTGGGGAGTGAGTAATGAGCAGTTCTTC. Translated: CASGPGQTWGVSNEQFF.

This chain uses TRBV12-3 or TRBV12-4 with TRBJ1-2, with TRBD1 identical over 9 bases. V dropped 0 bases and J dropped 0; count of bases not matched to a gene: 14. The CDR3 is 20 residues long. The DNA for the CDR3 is TGTGCCAGCAGTTTAGCCCCGGGGACAGGGCCCATGAGGACTAACTATGGCTACACCTTC. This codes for CASSLAPGTGPMRTNYGYTF.

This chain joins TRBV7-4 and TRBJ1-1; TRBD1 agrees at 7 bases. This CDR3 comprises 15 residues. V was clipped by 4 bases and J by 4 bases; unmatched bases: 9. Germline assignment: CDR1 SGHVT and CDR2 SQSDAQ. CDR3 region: CASSSQGTISTEAFF. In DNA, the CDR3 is TGTGCCAGCAGCTCACAGGGGACGATTAGCACTGAAGCTTTCTTT.

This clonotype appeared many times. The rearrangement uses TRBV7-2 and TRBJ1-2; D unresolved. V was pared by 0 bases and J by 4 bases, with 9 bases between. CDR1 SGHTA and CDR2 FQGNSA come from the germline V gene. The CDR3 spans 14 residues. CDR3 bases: TGTGCCAGCAGCTTAGCCGGCGATTTCTATGGCTACACCTTC. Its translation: CASSLAGDFYGYTF.

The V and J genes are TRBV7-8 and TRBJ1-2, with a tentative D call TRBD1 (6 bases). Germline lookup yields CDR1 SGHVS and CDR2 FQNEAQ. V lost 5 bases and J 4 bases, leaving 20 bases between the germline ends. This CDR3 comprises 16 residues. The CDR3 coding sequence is TGTGCCAGCAGCAATAAGTCAGGGGCGTACGGCTATGGCTACACCTTC. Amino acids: CASSNKSGAYGYGYTF.

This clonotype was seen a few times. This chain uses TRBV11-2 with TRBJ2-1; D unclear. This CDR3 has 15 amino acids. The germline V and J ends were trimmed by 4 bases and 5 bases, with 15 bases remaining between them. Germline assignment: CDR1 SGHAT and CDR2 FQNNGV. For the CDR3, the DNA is TGTGCCAGCAGCTCTCTGACGGCCAGGAACAATGAGCAGTTCTTC. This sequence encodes CASSSLTARNNEQFF.

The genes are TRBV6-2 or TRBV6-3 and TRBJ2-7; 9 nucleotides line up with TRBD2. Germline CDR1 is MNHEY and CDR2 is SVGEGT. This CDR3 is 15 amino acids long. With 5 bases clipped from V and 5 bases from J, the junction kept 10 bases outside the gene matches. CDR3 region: CASSDGLAWRNEQYF. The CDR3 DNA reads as TGTGCCAGCAGTGACGGACTAGCGTGGAGGAACGAGCAGTACTTC.

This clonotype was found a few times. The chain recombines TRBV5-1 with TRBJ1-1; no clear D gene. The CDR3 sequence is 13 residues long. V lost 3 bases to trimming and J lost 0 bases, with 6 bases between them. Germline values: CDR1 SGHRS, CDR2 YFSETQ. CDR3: CASSWSMNTEAFF. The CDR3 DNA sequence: TGCGCCAGCAGCTGGAGCATGAACACTGAAGCTTTCTTT. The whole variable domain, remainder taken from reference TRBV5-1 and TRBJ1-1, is KAGVTQTPRYLIKTRGQQVTLSCSPISGHRSVSWYQQTPGQGLQFLFEYFSETQRNKGNFPGRFSGRQFSNSRSEMNVSTLELGDSALYLCASSWSMNTEAFFGQGTRLTVV.

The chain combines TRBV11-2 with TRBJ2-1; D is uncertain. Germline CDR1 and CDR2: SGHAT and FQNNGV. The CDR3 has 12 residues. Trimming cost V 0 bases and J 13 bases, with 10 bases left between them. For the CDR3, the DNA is TGTGCCAGCAGCTTAGATCGGCTGGTCCAGTTCTTC. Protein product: CASSLDRLVQFF.

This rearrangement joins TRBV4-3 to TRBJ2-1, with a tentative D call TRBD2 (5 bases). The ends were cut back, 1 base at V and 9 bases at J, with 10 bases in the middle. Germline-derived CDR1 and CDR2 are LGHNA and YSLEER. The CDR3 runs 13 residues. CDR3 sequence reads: CASSQGESGEQFF. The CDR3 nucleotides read TGCGCCAGCAGCCAAGGAGAGAGCGGTGAGCAGTTCTTC.